A selection of T cell receptor beta chains follows, all from one sample in a study of beta chain features in type 1 diabetes. Sequenced by immunoSEQ multiplex PCR; TCRdb stores in-frame clones only, minus some. Here the sample spans about 620,000 clones, about 14% being singletons. The sequenced material came from naive CD4+ T cells from blood. Every receptor here comes from a young man in good health. Each CDR3 is given with its conserved first and last residue. Fields, in order: V gene, clone size, CDR3 length, J gene, D gene, CDR3 DNA, CDR3 protein. A D gene is named only where the DNA matches it firmly. A clone size is listed for some rows: how often the clone was seen (once, few, many), or a class if it is expanded.

V gene: TRBV18; clone size: few; CDR3 length: 15; J gene: TRBJ2-3; D gene: NA; CDR3 DNA: TGTGCCAGCTCACATTCAGTGGCGGACACAGATACGCAGTATTTT; CDR3 protein: CASSHSVADTDTQYF
V gene: TRBV7-3; clone size: NA; CDR3 length: 13; J gene: TRBJ2-5; D gene: NA; CDR3 DNA: TGTGCCAGCAGCTTAAGGCAGAGGGAGACCCAGTACTTC; CDR3 protein: CASSLRQRETQYF
V gene: TRBV28; clone size: few; CDR3 length: 15; J gene: TRBJ2-7; D gene: NA; CDR3 DNA: TGTGCCAGCACCCCTTGGGGCAGATCCTCCTACGAGCAGTACTTC; CDR3 protein: CASTPWGRSSYEQYF
V gene: TRBV2; clone size: few; CDR3 length: 15; J gene: TRBJ2-7; D gene: TRBD2; CDR3 DNA: TGTGCCAGCAGTGAGGCTAGCGGGAGCTTCAACGAGCAGTACTTC; CDR3 protein: CASSEASGSFNEQYF
V gene: TRBV9; clone size: few; CDR3 length: 14; J gene: TRBJ1-5; D gene: NA; CDR3 DNA: TGTGCCAGCAGCGTAGCGGACAGCAATCAGCCCCAGCATTTT; CDR3 protein: CASSVADSNQPQHF
V gene: TRBV6-5; clone size: NA; CDR3 length: 14; J gene: TRBJ2-3; D gene: NA; CDR3 DNA: TGTGCCAGCAGTTACCGGGATCGAACAGATACGCAGTATTTT; CDR3 protein: CASSYRDRTDTQYF
V gene: TRBV19; clone size: few; CDR3 length: 12; J gene: TRBJ1-1; D gene: NA; CDR3 DNA: TGTGCCAGTAGTAGTGCCGGTATTGCAGCTTTCTTT; CDR3 protein: CASSSAGIAAFF
V gene: TRBV2; clone size: NA; CDR3 length: 14; J gene: TRBJ1-5; D gene: NA; CDR3 DNA: TGTGCCAGCAGTGATGGGGGGGCAGGTCAGCCCCAGCATTTT; CDR3 protein: CASSDGGAGQPQHF
V gene: TRBV7-3; clone size: NA; CDR3 length: 18; J gene: TRBJ1-1; D gene: NA; CDR3 DNA: TGTGCCAGCAGCGCTTCTCGACAGGTCAGACCTCGGAACACTGAAGCTTTCTTT; CDR3 protein: CASSASRQVRPRNTEAFF
V gene: TRBV20-1; clone size: NA; CDR3 length: 11; J gene: TRBJ1-5; D gene: NA; CDR3 DNA: TGCAGTGCTAGCCTCAATCAGCCCCAGCATTTT; CDR3 protein: CSASLNQPQHF
V gene: TRBV9; clone size: NA; CDR3 length: 15; J gene: TRBJ2-5; D gene: NA; CDR3 DNA: TGTGCCAGCAGCGTAAGTGTTACAGGCCAAGAGACCCAGTACTTC; CDR3 protein: CASSVSVTGQETQYF
V gene: TRBV27; clone size: NA; CDR3 length: 17; J gene: TRBJ2-4; D gene: NA; CDR3 DNA: TGTGCCAGCAGTCTACTCTCACAGGGAAGGAGGAGTAACATTCAGTACTTC; CDR3 protein: CASSLLSQGRRSNIQYF
V gene: TRBV23-1; clone size: NA; CDR3 length: 17; J gene: TRBJ2-7; D gene: NA; CDR3 DNA: TGCGCCAGCAGTCAATTAAGACGGGACGGTAGCTCCTACGAGCAGTACTTC; CDR3 protein: CASSQLRRDGSSYEQYF
V gene: TRBV29-1; clone size: few; CDR3 length: 13; J gene: TRBJ2-2; D gene: NA; CDR3 DNA: TGCAGCGTTGGACGGAGGAACACCGGGGAGCTGTTTTTT; CDR3 protein: CSVGRRNTGELFF
V gene: TRBV28; clone size: few; CDR3 length: 15; J gene: TRBJ2-5; D gene: NA; CDR3 DNA: TGTGCCAGCAGCTCAAACAGGGTACAATTTTGGGCCCAGTACTTC; CDR3 protein: CASSSNRVQFWAQYF
V gene: TRBV6-6; clone size: few; CDR3 length: 14; J gene: TRBJ1-5; D gene: NA; CDR3 DNA: TGTGCCAGCAGTTACGCGAGGGAAGATCAGCCCCAGCATTTT; CDR3 protein: CASSYAREDQPQHF
V gene: TRBV27; clone size: NA; CDR3 length: 15; J gene: TRBJ2-7; D gene: TRBD1; CDR3 DNA: TGTGCCAGCAGTTTACCCGGGACAGGGTTCCACGAGCAGTACTTC; CDR3 protein: CASSLPGTGFHEQYF
V gene: TRBV27; clone size: NA; CDR3 length: 13; J gene: TRBJ2-7; D gene: NA; CDR3 DNA: TGTGCCAGCAGTGGAGACAACTCCTACGAGCAGTACTTC; CDR3 protein: CASSGDNSYEQYF
V gene: TRBV2; clone size: NA; CDR3 length: 12; J gene: TRBJ1-5; D gene: NA; CDR3 DNA: TGTGCCAGCAGTCAGGGGTGGCAGCCCCAGCATTTT; CDR3 protein: CASSQGWQPQHF
V gene: TRBV7-2; clone size: NA; CDR3 length: 14; J gene: TRBJ2-5; D gene: TRBD2; CDR3 DNA: TGTGCCAGCAGCTTACCGCGGGGGGGTTGGACCCAGTACTTC; CDR3 protein: CASSLPRGGWTQYF
V gene: TRBV19; clone size: few; CDR3 length: 13; J gene: TRBJ2-3; D gene: NA; CDR3 DNA: TGTGCCAGTAGTGGCCAGCTTTCTGATACGCAGTATTTT; CDR3 protein: CASSGQLSDTQYF
V gene: TRBV7-2; clone size: NA; CDR3 length: 13; J gene: TRBJ1-2; D gene: NA; CDR3 DNA: TGTGCCAGCAGGCAAACAGGGTTCCAGGGCTACACCTTC; CDR3 protein: CASRQTGFQGYTF
V gene: TRBV7-2; clone size: NA; CDR3 length: 14; J gene: TRBJ1-5; D gene: NA; CDR3 DNA: TGTGCCAGCAGCCAAGTAAGGGGCAATCAGCCCCAGCATTTT; CDR3 protein: CASSQVRGNQPQHF
V gene: TRBV28; clone size: few; CDR3 length: 15; J gene: TRBJ2-2; D gene: NA; CDR3 DNA: TGTGCCAGCAGTTTGGGTAGCGTCGGCACCGGGGAGCTGTTTTTT; CDR3 protein: CASSLGSVGTGELFF
V gene: TRBV4-2; clone size: NA; CDR3 length: 15; J gene: TRBJ1-2; D gene: NA; CDR3 DNA: TGTGCCAGCAGCCAAGAAGGGGCAGGGCTTGGTGGCTACACCTTC; CDR3 protein: CASSQEGAGLGGYTF
V gene: TRBV9; clone size: few; CDR3 length: 14; J gene: TRBJ1-1; D gene: TRBD1; CDR3 DNA: TGTGCCAGCAGCCCCAAGACAGGGGACACTGAAGCTTTCTTT; CDR3 protein: CASSPKTGDTEAFF
V gene: TRBV9; clone size: few; CDR3 length: 13; J gene: TRBJ1-4; D gene: TRBD1; CDR3 DNA: TGTGCCAGCAGCCGGGACAGGGGTGAAAAACTGTTTTTT; CDR3 protein: CASSRDRGEKLFF
V gene: TRBV4-2; clone size: few; CDR3 length: 13; J gene: TRBJ2-3; D gene: TRBD2; CDR3 DNA: TGTGCCAGCGGGACTAGCAGGAAAGATACGCAGTATTTT; CDR3 protein: CASGTSRKDTQYF
V gene: TRBV7-2; clone size: NA; CDR3 length: 15; J gene: TRBJ2-1; D gene: NA; CDR3 DNA: TGTGCCAGCAGCTTAGCCCCGACGGTGTCGGGAGACCTGTTCTTC; CDR3 protein: CASSLAPTVSGDLFF
V gene: TRBV7-8; clone size: few; CDR3 length: 16; J gene: TRBJ1-2; D gene: TRBD1; CDR3 DNA: TGTGCCAGCAGCTTCATAAGACAGGGGGCTGACTATGGCTACACCTTC; CDR3 protein: CASSFIRQGADYGYTF
V gene: TRBV5-6; clone size: NA; CDR3 length: 14; J gene: TRBJ2-3; D gene: NA; CDR3 DNA: TGTGCCAGCAGCCCAGGGGGGGTTGCAGATACGCAGTATTTT; CDR3 protein: CASSPGGVADTQYF
V gene: TRBV30; clone size: NA; CDR3 length: 14; J gene: TRBJ2-7; D gene: NA; CDR3 DNA: TGTGCCTGGAGTGTAGGAGGCAAAAGCTACGAGCAGTACTTC; CDR3 protein: CAWSVGGKSYEQYF
V gene: TRBV5-8; clone size: NA; CDR3 length: 14; J gene: TRBJ2-1; D gene: NA; CDR3 DNA: TGTGCCAGCAGCTCCCAGGTGGGGGGATATGAGCAGTTCTTC; CDR3 protein: CASSSQVGGYEQFF
V gene: TRBV10-3; clone size: NA; CDR3 length: 14; J gene: TRBJ2-7; D gene: TRBD2; CDR3 DNA: TGTGCCATCAGTGGGACTAGCGGAACCTACGAGCAGTACTTC; CDR3 protein: CAISGTSGTYEQYF
V gene: TRBV5-1; clone size: NA; CDR3 length: 13; J gene: TRBJ1-1; D gene: NA; CDR3 DNA: TGCGCCAGCAGCTTGACAGAGAACACTGAAGCTTTCTTT; CDR3 protein: CASSLTENTEAFF
V gene: TRBV28; clone size: NA; CDR3 length: 15; J gene: TRBJ1-1; D gene: TRBD1; CDR3 DNA: TGTGCCAGCAGTTTATGGGGGACAGGGAACACTGAAGCTTTCTTT; CDR3 protein: CASSLWGTGNTEAFF
V gene: TRBV30; clone size: NA; CDR3 length: 14; J gene: TRBJ2-7; D gene: NA; CDR3 DNA: TGTGCCTGGAGCGACGGACAGGGAGGGCCCAAGCAGTACTTC; CDR3 protein: CAWSDGQGGPKQYF
V gene: TRBV15; clone size: few; CDR3 length: 12; J gene: TRBJ2-1; D gene: NA; CDR3 DNA: TGTGCCACCAGCAGGGCATACAATGAGCAGTTCTTC; CDR3 protein: CATSRAYNEQFF
V gene: TRBV7-9; clone size: many; CDR3 length: 14; J gene: TRBJ1-5; D gene: TRBD1; CDR3 DNA: TGTGCCACAGGGGGGACCATAGGCAATCAGCCCCAGCATTTT; CDR3 protein: CATGGTIGNQPQHF
V gene: TRBV7-2; clone size: few; CDR3 length: 13; J gene: TRBJ1-2; D gene: NA; CDR3 DNA: TGTGCCAGCAGGGTCCAGGATGTCGGGGGCTACACCTTC; CDR3 protein: CASRVQDVGGYTF
V gene: TRBV28; clone size: few; CDR3 length: 15; J gene: TRBJ2-1; D gene: NA; CDR3 DNA: TGTGCCAGCGGCTTTCTACAGCGATCCTACAATGAGCAGTTCTTC; CDR3 protein: CASGFLQRSYNEQFF
V gene: TRBV11-2; clone size: NA; CDR3 length: 15; J gene: TRBJ2-1; D gene: TRBD2; CDR3 DNA: TGTGCCAGCAGCTATGTAGCGGGAGGGGGTAATGAGCAGTTCTTC; CDR3 protein: CASSYVAGGGNEQFF
V gene: TRBV13; clone size: few; CDR3 length: 15; J gene: TRBJ2-7; D gene: TRBD2; CDR3 DNA: TGTGCCAGCAGCTCAGCTAGCGGGACGGGCTACGAGCAGTACTTC; CDR3 protein: CASSSASGTGYEQYF
V gene: TRBV9; clone size: NA; CDR3 length: 15; J gene: TRBJ1-4; D gene: NA; CDR3 DNA: TGTGCCAGCAGCCTAGAGCCCTCTCGGGGAGAAAAACTGTTTTTT; CDR3 protein: CASSLEPSRGEKLFF
V gene: TRBV9; clone size: few; CDR3 length: 15; J gene: TRBJ2-1; D gene: NA; CDR3 DNA: TGTGCCAGCAGCGTAGGAATTAGTGGGTCCAATGAGCAGTTCTTC; CDR3 protein: CASSVGISGSNEQFF
V gene: TRBV7-2; clone size: NA; CDR3 length: 17; J gene: TRBJ2-7; D gene: NA; CDR3 DNA: TGTGCCAGCCCGCCCCCTAGTGGAAAATTCAGCTCCTACGAGCAGTACTTC; CDR3 protein: CASPPPSGKFSSYEQYF
V gene: TRBV30; clone size: few; CDR3 length: 19; J gene: TRBJ2-7; D gene: TRBD2; CDR3 DNA: TGTGCCTGGAGTAGCTGCGTTCGTGGCGGGAGGCCAAAATCCTACGAGCAGTACTTC; CDR3 protein: CAWSSCVRGGRPKSYEQYF
V gene: TRBV11-2; clone size: NA; CDR3 length: 17; J gene: TRBJ2-1; D gene: TRBD2; CDR3 DNA: TGTGCCAGCAGCTTATGGCCCTCAGCGGGAGGGTACAATGAGCAGTTCTTC; CDR3 protein: CASSLWPSAGGYNEQFF
V gene: TRBV5-6; clone size: NA; CDR3 length: 15; J gene: TRBJ2-7; D gene: TRBD1; CDR3 DNA: TGTGCCAGCAGCTTGGTGGACAGGGATTTCTACGAGCAGTACTTC; CDR3 protein: CASSLVDRDFYEQYF
V gene: TRBV15; clone size: few; CDR3 length: 16; J gene: TRBJ1-1; D gene: NA; CDR3 DNA: TGTGCCACCAGCAGGGAGAGTCGGCCCCGAGGAACTGAAGCTTTCTTT; CDR3 protein: CATSRESRPRGTEAFF
V gene: TRBV4-1; clone size: NA; CDR3 length: 15; J gene: TRBJ2-5; D gene: TRBD1; CDR3 DNA: TGCGCCAGCAGCCAGGAAACAGGGGGCGGAAAGACCCAGTACTTC; CDR3 protein: CASSQETGGGKTQYF
V gene: TRBV30; clone size: NA; CDR3 length: 14; J gene: TRBJ2-2; D gene: NA; CDR3 DNA: TGTGCCTGGAGTGTGTCTCAGAGAACCGGGGAGCTGTTTTTT; CDR3 protein: CAWSVSQRTGELFF
V gene: TRBV2; clone size: NA; CDR3 length: 12; J gene: TRBJ2-3; D gene: NA; CDR3 DNA: TGTGCCAGCAGCGCCAACACAGATACGCAGTATTTT; CDR3 protein: CASSANTDTQYF
V gene: TRBV6-1; clone size: NA; CDR3 length: 14; J gene: TRBJ1-5; D gene: NA; CDR3 DNA: TGTGCCAGCAGCTCAAGGACCAGGGAACAGCCCCAGCATTTT; CDR3 protein: CASSSRTREQPQHF
V gene: TRBV7-2; clone size: NA; CDR3 length: 14; J gene: TRBJ1-1; D gene: NA; CDR3 DNA: TGTGCCAGCAGCTTAGGAGGGGGTTTGCCTGAAGCTTTCTTT; CDR3 protein: CASSLGGGLPEAFF
V gene: TRBV6-5; clone size: few; CDR3 length: 12; J gene: TRBJ1-2; D gene: TRBD1; CDR3 DNA: TGTGCCACCCACAGGGGACCCTATGGCTACACCTTC; CDR3 protein: CATHRGPYGYTF
V gene: TRBV15; clone size: few; CDR3 length: 15; J gene: TRBJ2-7; D gene: NA; CDR3 DNA: TGTGCCACCAGCGGCGGCGGGATACTAACCTACGAGCAGTACTTC; CDR3 protein: CATSGGGILTYEQYF